Each of the 15 T cell receptor beta chains below was sequenced from the same sample in a study of human T cells and chemical hapten exposure. Documented time point: patch test 2, 6 weeks after DPC sensitization. Indicated treatment: therapeutic diphenylcyclopropenone sensitization with weekly scalp DPC. TCRdb fed the RACE reads into MiXCR, producing one record per CDR3 protein. Of tens of thousands of distinct CDR3 sequences listed, roughly 10% were seen once; the top ten hold 2.5%. The sample consisted of whole blood, taken in connection with sensitization to the hapten diphenylcyclopropenone (DPC). Receptor source: a woman aged 30 to 39 with alopecia areata. Some clones in this sample may be carry-over from other donors' samples.

In this sample, this clonotype turned up a few times. This CDR3 is CASSLTGDYGYTF. Written as DNA, the CDR3 is TGTGCCAGCAGTTTGACAGGGGACTATGGCTACACCTTC. The chain carries TRBV12-3 or TRBV12-4 and TRBJ1-2; 8 nucleotides line up with TRBD1. The CDR3 is 13 amino acids. Losses at the gene ends were 3 bases for V and 3 bases for J; bases not matched to a gene: 0.

This clonotype was observed a handful of times. The V and J genes are TRBV18 and TRBJ2-3; D gene ambiguous. This CDR3 is built from 16 residues. Trimming stripped 0 bases from V and 0 bases from J, with 10 bases between. Germline CDR1 KGHSH, CDR2 LQKENI. The CDR3 DNA reads TGTGCCAGCTCACCACCCGGTTCCGAAAGCACAGATACGCAGTATTTT. Encoded protein: CASSPPGSESTDTQYF.

The table lists this clonotype with many counts. The chain combines TRBV29-1 with TRBJ1-2; D remains unclear. CDR1 is SQVTM and CDR2 is ANQGSEA in the germline V gene. The CDR3 has 11 amino acids. V lost 6 bases and J lost 3, with 8 bases in between. The CDR3 here is CSVLSDYGYTF. The CDR3 nucleotides are TGCAGCGTCCTAAGTGACTATGGCTACACCTTC.

This clonotype was observed a few times. V is TRBV7-9 and J is TRBJ1-2; 10 nucleotides match TRBD1. V lost 5 bases and J lost 4; bases outside the gene matches: 4. The CDR3 spans 14 residues. Germline CDR1 and CDR2: SEHNR and FQNEAQ (reference sequence). CDR3 sequence (DNA): TGTGCCAGCAGCCCTCGGACAGGGGGCTATGGCTACACCTTC. This encodes CASSPRTGGYGYTF.

The chain combines TRBV29-1 with TRBJ1-1; D might be TRBD1 (5 bases). The germline V gene encodes CDR1 SQVTM and CDR2 ANQGSEA. CDR3 length equals 12 residues. The V and J ends lost 6 bases and 7 bases respectively, with 15 bases between them. The DNA for the CDR3 is TGCAGCGTAGGTCGGGGGATGGATGAAGCTTTCTTT. It codes for CSVGRGMDEAFF.

This clonotype has at least ten counts. The chain couples TRBV3-1 to TRBJ2-3; D may match TRBD1 or TRBD2 (5 bases each). With 3 bases removed from V and 6 bases from J, the gap between germline ends came to 16 bases. CDR1 is LGHDT, CDR2 YNNKEL, per germline (reference sequence). There are 15 residues in the CDR3. The CDR3 loop reads CASSQPGTHLDTQYF. CDR3 DNA sequence: TGTGCCAGCAGCCAGCCCGGGACCCACTTGGATACGCAGTATTTT.

This clonotype showed up many times. The chain is built from TRBV28 and TRBJ2-2, with D unresolved. With 3 bases removed from V and 0 bases from J, the gap between germline ends came to 8 bases. This CDR3 spans 15 amino acids. Germline assignment: CDR1 MDHEN and CDR2 SYDVKM. CDR3 sequence: CASSLKTANTGELFF. For the CDR3, the DNA is TGTGCCAGCAGTTTGAAAACCGCGAACACCGGGGAGCTGTTTTTT.

This clonotype was recorded at least ten times. The chain links TRBV7-2 to TRBJ2-4, with D hard to call. The CDR3 sequence is 12 residues long. Trimming removed 1 base from V and 8 bases from J, with 6 bases in between. The germline CDR1 and CDR2 sequences are SGHTA and FQGNSA. CDR3 residues: CASSLDQDIQYF. The CDR3 DNA reads TGTGCCAGCAGCTTAGATCAGGACATTCAGTACTTC.

There are many counts of this clonotype. The genes are TRBV3-1 and TRBJ2-7, with 12 positions matching TRBD2. V lost 4 bases, J lost 6 bases, and 16 bases stayed unmatched. In germline, CDR1 is LGHDT, CDR2 YNNKEL (reference sequence). This CDR3 comprises 18 residues. For the CDR3, the DNA is TGTGCCAGCAGCCCAAAATCAGGACTAGCGGGGCGAATTGGCGAGCAGTACTTC. The encoded protein is CASSPKSGLAGRIGEQYF.

The rearrangement links TRBV30 to TRBJ1-2; 10 positions match TRBD1. Germline V gives CDR1 GTSNPN, CDR2 SVGIG (reference sequence). Germline trimming cut 3 bases from V and 4 bases from J; bases unmatched to any gene: 5. The CDR3 sequence is 14 residues long. The CDR3 bases are TGTGCCTGGAGCCCGGGACAGGGGATCTATGGCTACACCTTC. Translation gives CAWSPGQGIYGYTF.

This clonotype occurred a few times. The rearrangement joins TRBV7-2 to TRBJ1-1; D unclear. CDR1 is SGHTA, CDR2 FQGNSA, per germline. V lost 5 bases and J 4 bases, leaving 11 bases between the germline ends. The CDR3 is 13 residues long. CDR3 DNA: TGTGCCAGCAGCCCATTCGGGAGCACTGAAGCTTTCTTT. It yields the protein CASSPFGSTEAFF.

This clonotype was counted only a few times. V usage is TRBV6-5 and J usage is TRBJ1-1; D is ambiguous. The CDR3 runs 16 residues. Germline V CDR1 and CDR2: MNHEY, SVGAGI. V lost 6 bases, J lost 2 bases, and 19 bases lay in between. For the CDR3, the DNA is TGTGCCAGCAGCAACCGTGGACCTGGTCCAAACACTGAAGCTTTCTTT. It yields the protein CASSNRGPGPNTEAFF.

This clonotype was recorded many times. V gene TRBV2 combines with J gene TRBJ2-1; TRBD2 is a possible D gene (6 bases). Germline V gives CDR1 SNHLY, CDR2 FYNNEI. This CDR3 region has 13 residues. Trimming took off 6 bases at V and 4 bases at J, with 10 bases between the two ends. The CDR3: CASSGSSYNEQFF. CDR3 nucleotides: TGTGCCAGCAGCGGGAGTTCTTACAATGAGCAGTTCTTC.

The sample holds many counts of this clonotype. This chain joins TRBV6-2 or TRBV6-3 and TRBJ1-6, with D uncertain. Germline CDR1 is MNHEY and CDR2 is SVGEGT. The CDR3 totals 12 residues. The V gene lost 7 bases and the J gene lost 8 bases, with 9 bases spanning the gap. CDR3 region: CASTSSYSPLHF. The CDR3 DNA follows: TGTGCCAGCACCTCAAGCTATTCACCCCTCCACTTT.

The CDR3 loop is CASSLLIAGGPYEQYF. DNA for the CDR3: TGCGCCAGCAGCTTGCTGATAGCGGGGGGACCCTACGAGCAGTACTTC. The chain has TRBV5-1 and TRBJ2-7; 10 nucleotides line up with TRBD2. Germline loops: CDR1 SGHRS, CDR2 YFSETQ. The V and J ends lost 1 base and 2 bases, in that order; junction bases with no gene match: 6. The CDR3 is made up of 16 amino acids.